Listed here is a single T cell receptor (beta chain). Its antigen is currently unknown. V dropped 6 bases and J dropped 8 bases, with 18 bases sitting between them. This CDR3 region has 15 residues. Germline lookup yields CDR1 SGHRS and CDR2 YFSETQ. The PCR employed 60 Vbeta primers together with 13 Jbeta primers. Original processing notes: About 11 million shared chains were among the 65 million to 85 million unique TCR beta chains that a later analysis counted. Clones were sequenced by immunoSEQ multiplex PCR, and TCRdb holds only the in-frame ones, with some missing. The DNA gave D and trimming, while V, J and clone size come from that table. The table records 130,000 to 150,000 clones, roughly 78% of them present only once. This sample is drawn from a study of cytomegalovirus exposure and HLA in healthy donors. Study-level findings and limits: In most subjects, TCR beta sequences reportedly gave accurate predictions of HLA-A and HLA-B alleles.

The rearrangement uses TRBV5-1 and TRBJ1-6; maybe TRBD1 (6 bases). Sequencing was done on a sample of PBMCs. The clonotype originates from a middle-aged man in good health and CMV-seropositive. Written as DNA, the CDR3 is TGCGCCAGCACCCCTGGAACAGGGTTTGATTCACCCCTCCACTTT. Translation: CASTPGTGFDSPLHF.